The clone carrying this T cell receptor beta chain was counted at least ten times. The antigen remains unidentified. V was trimmed by 5 bases and J by 6 bases, leaving 16 bases between them. The CDR3 extends over 15 amino acids. Germline V gene sequence: CDR1 SEHNR, CDR2 FQNEAQ (reference sequence). The sample belongs to a study of Graves' ophthalmopathy and Graves' hyperthyroidism. About the research overall: Hyperthyroidism is called stable when no ophthalmopathy develops within 18 months of follow-up.

Whole-study findings and limits: Researchers report that a 13-signature model separated ophthalmopathy from stable hyperthyroidism, posting under 90% sensitivity and 75% to 84% specificity.

Amplification of TCR beta CDR3 regions used RNA transcripts. Second-round multiplex PCR came after first-round RT-PCR with HTBI primers. TCRdb analysed the multiplex PCR reads with MiXCR anew, one entry per CDR3 protein. The repertoire has about 1.2 million distinct CDR3 sequences, less than 45% of them found once; the top ten carry more than 9.5%. In this cohort, patients with other autoimmune diseases, uncontrolled infections, pregnancy or lactation were excluded. The evidence that diagnosis relied on was clinical symptoms, serum thyroxine, TRAb, thyroid ultrasound and orbital computed tomography.

Material: peripheral blood or thyroid tissue (not recorded which). This receptor was taken from an adult man with Graves' hyperthyroidism. The rearrangement uses TRBV7-9 and TRBJ1-4; D remains ambiguous. The CDR3 spells CASSPTNSRDEKLFF. The DNA of the CDR3 is TGTGCCAGCAGCCCCACCAACAGCCGCGATGAAAAACTGTTTTTT.